This T cell receptor beta chain was captured in a study of tumor-infiltrating lymphocytes in oesophageal squamous cell carcinoma (dated by TCRdb to about 2016). Libraries were built with PCR. These reads were obtained on an Illumina HiSeq 2000. Using fastp at Q25 and MiXCR, TCRdb reprocessed the public reads and kept productive beta chains. CDR3 protein sequences are deduplicated, and each keeps its most common genes and DNA. The sample data list about 14,000 distinct CDR3 sequences, and roughly half of these were observed just once. The ten most abundant clones make up around 10% of the sample. V trim: 5 bases; J trim: 1 base; unmatched bases: 9. Counted from cysteine to phenylalanine, this CDR3 has 16 amino acids. The kept DNA is CDR3 alone, 48 bases in frame from the first base. CDR1 and CDR2 were assigned from the germline V gene as SGHAT and FQNNGV. This clonotype was recorded a few times. Its antigen is not yet known. The input lacks base qualities; no much larger clone sits a single base away.

Recombination connected TRBV11-2 to TRBJ2-3; the central 7 bases match TRBD2. The source material was blood. The clonotype was recovered from a female donor with esophageal squamous cell carcinoma. The CDR3: CASSPREAHRTDTQYF. The bases are TGTGCCAGCAGCCCCCGGGAGGCCCATCGCACAGATACGCAGTATTTT.